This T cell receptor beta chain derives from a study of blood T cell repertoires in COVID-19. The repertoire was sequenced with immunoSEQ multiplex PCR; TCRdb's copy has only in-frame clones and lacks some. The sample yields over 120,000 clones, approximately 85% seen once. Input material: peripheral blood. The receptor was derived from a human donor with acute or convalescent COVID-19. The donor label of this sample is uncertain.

The CDR3 loop reads CASSPRGGVGEKLFF. The CDR3 coding sequence is TGTGCCAGCTCACCACGGGGGGGCGTCGGTGAAAAACTGTTTTTT. The rearrangement links TRBV18 to TRBJ1-4, with D possibly being TRBD1 (6 bases). V was pared by 1 base and J by 7 bases, with 13 bases between. Germline CDR1 KGHSH, CDR2 LQKENI. This CDR3 is built from 15 residues.